The clone carrying this T cell receptor (beta chain) showed up just a few times. What it binds is not known. This specimen belongs to a study of tumor-infiltrating lymphocytes in primary liver carcinoma. Study information: Surgical resection was the treatment these patients received for primary liver carcinoma. Sample yields, roughly 3.65 to 8 million productive TCRbeta reads, were similar across the tissue types. Findings and limits, study-wide: Blood trailed tumors significantly in top-250-clone fraction (p = 0.039). The overlap of tumor-adjacent and tumor-blood pairs was smaller than that of tumor region pairs.

RNA isolated from unsorted whole blood supplied the blood RNA, with germline DNA also extracted. Constant-region priming of approximately 500 ng total RNA yielded TCR beta cDNA. Three nested multiplex PCR rounds, a slightly modified ARM-PCR, produced the libraries for TCR beta. It was with TRBV1-TRBV30 forward primers and a C-beta reverse primer that the first two PCR rounds were run, at approximately 9 cycles each. TCRdb reanalysed the multiplex PCR reads using MiXCR and keeps one entry per CDR3 protein. The sample consists of around 330,000 distinct CDR3 sequences, roughly 60% of them appearing once. The V and J ends lost 8 bases and 4 bases respectively, with 15 bases between them. Germline V gene data show CDR1 as MNHNS and CDR2 as SASEGT. CDR3 length equals 15 residues.

The sequenced material came from peripheral blood. The chain combines TRBV6-1 with TRBJ2-6; no reliable D call. The clonotype was recovered from a woman in her 30s with primary liver carcinoma and hepatitis B virus infection. CDR3 nucleotide sequence: TGTGCCAGCTGGCACCTCCAGTCGGGGGCCAACGTCCTGACTTTC. It specifies CASWHLQSGANVLTF.